Sequencing of this TCR beta chain was carried out in a study of immune cell composition in non-small cell lung cancer. Background on the study: Lung adenocarcinoma or squamous carcinoma made up most tumours. Study findings and constraints: Squamous carcinomas (75%) more often had tumour-associated clones >0.5% than adenocarcinomas (roughly 33%).

DNA was extracted from unsorted cell suspensions stored frozen. The V gene's germline CDR1 is SGHNT and CDR2 YENEEA. The CDR3 runs to 17 residues. J gave up 6 bases and V 5 bases, and 16 bases lay outside the gene matches. Method: immunoSEQ multiplex PCR; TCRdb's copy keeps in-frame clones and lacks some. Altogether about 6,700 clones are present, 70% being singletons, with the ten largest covering about 4.2%. This clone appeared once. Its antigen is unknown. The chain links TRBV11-3 to TRBJ2-1; the match to TRBD2 covers 7 bases. This TCR was sampled from a human donor with non-small cell lung cancer. The sample consisted of lung tumor tissue. CDR3 sequence: CASSPPSPGGSGNEQFF. CDR3 coding DNA: TGTGCCAGCAGCCCCCCTTCCCCCGGGGGGTCCGGCAATGAGCAGTTCTTC. The whole variable domain, filled in from reference TRBV11-3 and TRBJ2-1, reads EAGVVQSPRYKIIEKKQPVAFWCNPISGHNTLYWYLQNLGQGPELLIRYENEEAVDDSQLPKDRFSAERLKGVDSTLKIQPAELGDSAVYLCASSPPSPGGSGNEQFFGPGTRLTVL.